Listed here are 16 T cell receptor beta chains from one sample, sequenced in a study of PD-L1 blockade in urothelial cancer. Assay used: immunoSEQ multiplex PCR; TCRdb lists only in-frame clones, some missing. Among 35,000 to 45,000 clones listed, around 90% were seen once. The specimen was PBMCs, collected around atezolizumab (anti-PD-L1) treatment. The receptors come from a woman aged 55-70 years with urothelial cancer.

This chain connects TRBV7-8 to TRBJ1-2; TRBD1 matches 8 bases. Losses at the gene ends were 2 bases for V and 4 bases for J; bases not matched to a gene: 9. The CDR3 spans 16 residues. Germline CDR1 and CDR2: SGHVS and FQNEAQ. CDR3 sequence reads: CASSLIPPTGGYGYTF. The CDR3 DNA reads TGTGCCAGCAGCTTAATTCCCCCAACAGGGGGCTATGGCTACACCTTC.

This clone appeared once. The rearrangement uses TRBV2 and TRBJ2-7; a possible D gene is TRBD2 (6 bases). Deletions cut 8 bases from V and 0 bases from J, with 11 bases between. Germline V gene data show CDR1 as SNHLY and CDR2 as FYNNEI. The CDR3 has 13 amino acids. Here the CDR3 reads CASLRDFSYEQYF. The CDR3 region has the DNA TGTGCCAGCCTACGGGACTTCTCCTACGAGCAGTACTTC.

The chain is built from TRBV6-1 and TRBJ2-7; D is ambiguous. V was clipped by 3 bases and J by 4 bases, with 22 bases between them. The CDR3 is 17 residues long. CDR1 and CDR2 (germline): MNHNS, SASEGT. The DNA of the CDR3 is TGTGCCAGCAGTGAGTATTGGCCCCTTACCCCCTCATACGAGCAGTACTTC. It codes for CASSEYWPLTPSYEQYF.

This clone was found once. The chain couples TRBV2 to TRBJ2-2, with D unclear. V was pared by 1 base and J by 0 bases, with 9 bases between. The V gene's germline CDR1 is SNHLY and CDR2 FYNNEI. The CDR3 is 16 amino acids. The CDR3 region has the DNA TGTGCCAGCAGTGAAGGACACCCTGCGAACACCGGGGAGCTGTTTTTT. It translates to CASSEGHPANTGELFF.

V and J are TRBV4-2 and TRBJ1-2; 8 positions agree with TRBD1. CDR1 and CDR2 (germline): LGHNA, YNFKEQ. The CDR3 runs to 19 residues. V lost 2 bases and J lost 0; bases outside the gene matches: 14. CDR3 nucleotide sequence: TGTGCCAGCAGCCAACGAACCCGGGGACAGGCCGATTCTAACTATGGCTACACCTTC. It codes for CASSQRTRGQADSNYGYTF.

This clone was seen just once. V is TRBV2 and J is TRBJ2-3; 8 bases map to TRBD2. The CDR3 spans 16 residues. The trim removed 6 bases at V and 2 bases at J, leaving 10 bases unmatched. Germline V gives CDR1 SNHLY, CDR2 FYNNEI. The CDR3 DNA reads TGTGCCAGCAGAGCGTTTAGCGGGGCACTCACAGATACGCAGTATTTT. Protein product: CASRAFSGALTDTQYF.

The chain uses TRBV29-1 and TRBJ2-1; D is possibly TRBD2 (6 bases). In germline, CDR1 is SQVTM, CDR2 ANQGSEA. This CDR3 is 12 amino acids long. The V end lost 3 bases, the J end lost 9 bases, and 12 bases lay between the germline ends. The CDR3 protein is CSVDRELSEQFF. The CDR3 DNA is TGCAGCGTTGATCGGGAGTTAAGTGAGCAGTTCTTC.

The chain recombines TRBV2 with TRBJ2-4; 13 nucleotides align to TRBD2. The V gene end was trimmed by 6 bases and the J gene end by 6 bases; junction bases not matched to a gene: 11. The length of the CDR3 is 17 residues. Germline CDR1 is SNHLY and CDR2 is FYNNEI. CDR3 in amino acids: CASSPTSGRVTGNIQYF. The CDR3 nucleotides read TGTGCCAGCAGCCCAACTAGCGGGAGGGTGACGGGAAACATTCAGTACTTC.

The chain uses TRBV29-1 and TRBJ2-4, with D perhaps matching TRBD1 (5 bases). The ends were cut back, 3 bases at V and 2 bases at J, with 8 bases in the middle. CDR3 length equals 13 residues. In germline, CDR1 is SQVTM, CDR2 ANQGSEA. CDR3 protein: CSVDTGSKNIQYF. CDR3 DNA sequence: TGCAGCGTTGACACAGGATCCAAAAACATTCAGTACTTC.

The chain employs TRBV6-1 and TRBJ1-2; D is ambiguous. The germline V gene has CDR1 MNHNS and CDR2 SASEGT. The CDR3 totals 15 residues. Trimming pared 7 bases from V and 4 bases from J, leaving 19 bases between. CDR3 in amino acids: CASTSLAGVGYGYTF. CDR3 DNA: TGTGCCAGCACCTCCCTGGCCGGGGTGGGCTATGGCTACACCTTC.

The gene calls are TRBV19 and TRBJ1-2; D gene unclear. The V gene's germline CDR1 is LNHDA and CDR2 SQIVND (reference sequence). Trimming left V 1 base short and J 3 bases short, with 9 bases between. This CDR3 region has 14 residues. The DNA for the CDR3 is TGTGCCAGTAGTATAGTGCAGCGACACTATGGCTACACCTTC. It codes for CASSIVQRHYGYTF. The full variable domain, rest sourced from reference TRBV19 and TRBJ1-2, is DGGITQSPKYLFRKEGQNVTLSCEQNLNHDAMYWYRQDPGQGLRLIYYSQIVNDFQKGDIAEGYSVSREKKESFPLTVTSAQKNPTAFYLCASSIVQRHYGYTFGSGTRLTVV.

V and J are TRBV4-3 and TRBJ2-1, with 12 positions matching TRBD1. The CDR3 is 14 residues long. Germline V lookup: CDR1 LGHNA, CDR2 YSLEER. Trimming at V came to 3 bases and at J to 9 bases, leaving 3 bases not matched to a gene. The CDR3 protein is CASSHGTGGGEQFF. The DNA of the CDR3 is TGCGCCAGCAGCCACGGGACAGGGGGCGGTGAGCAGTTCTTC.

Here the CDR3 reads CASRKDSSGQLYEQYF. The CDR3 nucleotides are TGTGCCAGCAGGAAGGACAGTTCTGGGCAACTTTACGAGCAGTACTTC. The chain joins TRBV2 to TRBJ2-7; TRBD1 might be the D (6 bases). Germline V gene lookup returns CDR1 SNHLY and CDR2 FYNNEI. V was trimmed by 6 bases and J by 4 bases, leaving 22 bases between them. The CDR3 sequence is 16 residues long.

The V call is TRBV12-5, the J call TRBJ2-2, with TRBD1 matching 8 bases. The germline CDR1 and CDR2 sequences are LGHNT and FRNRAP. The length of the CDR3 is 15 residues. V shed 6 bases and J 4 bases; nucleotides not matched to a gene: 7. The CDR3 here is CASGRAGGRTGELFF. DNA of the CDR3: TGTGCTAGTGGCCGGGCAGGGGGCCGCACCGGGGAGCTGTTTTTT.

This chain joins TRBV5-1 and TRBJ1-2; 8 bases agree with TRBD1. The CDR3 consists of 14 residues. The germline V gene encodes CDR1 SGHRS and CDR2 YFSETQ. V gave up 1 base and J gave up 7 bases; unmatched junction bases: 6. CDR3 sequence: CASSLPGTGGGYTF. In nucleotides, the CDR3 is TGCGCCAGCAGCTTGCCCGGGACAGGCGGTGGCTACACCTTC.

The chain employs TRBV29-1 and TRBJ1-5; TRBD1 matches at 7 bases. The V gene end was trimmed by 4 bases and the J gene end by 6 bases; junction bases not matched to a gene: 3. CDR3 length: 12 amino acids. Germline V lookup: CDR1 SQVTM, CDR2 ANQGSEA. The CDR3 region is CSVADRSQPQHF. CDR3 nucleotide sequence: TGCAGCGTTGCGGACAGGTCTCAGCCCCAGCATTTT. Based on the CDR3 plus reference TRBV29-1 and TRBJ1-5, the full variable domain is SAVISQKPSRDICQRGTSLTIQCQVDSQVTMMFWYRQQPGQSLTLIATANQGSEATYESGFVIDKFPISRPNLTFSTLTVSNMSPEDSSIYLCSVADRSQPQHFGDGTRLSIL.